This TCR beta chain comes out of a study of blood T cells in healthy people across ages. Study observations and caveats: It was held that the diversity estimates obtained from one million T cells were underestimates. The study found more naive CD4+ cells and higher diversity in long-lived than aged donors.

As regards this clonotype: Its antigen is still unknown.

PCR was performed a second time for roughly 6 to 12 cycles using a sample-barcoded 5' primer and a J-beta primer mix. Each CDR3 protein is one row after TCRdb ran MiXCR on the 5' RACE reads. The sample includes approximately 850,000 distinct CDR3 sequences, 58% of them seen just once. Peripheral blood samples of approximately 10 milliliters were drawn from each donor. The sequence came from a young man in good health. Sequencing was done on a sample of blood.

CDR3 nucleotides: TGTGCCAGCAGCCAAGCGACAGGCGGATGGGGCTACACCTTC. Translated: CASSQATGGWGYTF. The chain recombines TRBV4-2 with TRBJ1-2, with a possible D match to TRBD1 (6 bases). This CDR3 contains 14 residues. In germline, CDR1 is LGHNA, CDR2 YNFKEQ. V dropped 1 base and J dropped 8 bases, with 14 bases sitting between them.